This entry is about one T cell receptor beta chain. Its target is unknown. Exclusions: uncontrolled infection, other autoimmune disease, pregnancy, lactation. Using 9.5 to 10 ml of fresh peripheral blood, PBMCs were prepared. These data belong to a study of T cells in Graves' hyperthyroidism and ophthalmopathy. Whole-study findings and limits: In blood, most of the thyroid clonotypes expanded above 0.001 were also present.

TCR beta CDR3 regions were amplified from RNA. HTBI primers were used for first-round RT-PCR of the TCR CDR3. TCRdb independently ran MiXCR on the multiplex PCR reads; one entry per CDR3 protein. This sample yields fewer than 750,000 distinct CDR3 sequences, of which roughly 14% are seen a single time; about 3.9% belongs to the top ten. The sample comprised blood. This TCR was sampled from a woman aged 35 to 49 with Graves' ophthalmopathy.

The CDR3 bases are TGTGCCAGCAGTTTAAGGGGGCCCGCCAGGGGAGCTTTCTTT. Its translation is CASSLRGPARGAFF. The chain couples TRBV28 to TRBJ1-1; 7 bases match TRBD1. The J segment lost 10 bases and the V segment lost 2 bases, leaving 10 bases of the junction unmatched. The CDR3 runs 14 residues. Per the germline V gene, CDR1 is MDHEN and CDR2 is SYDVKM.